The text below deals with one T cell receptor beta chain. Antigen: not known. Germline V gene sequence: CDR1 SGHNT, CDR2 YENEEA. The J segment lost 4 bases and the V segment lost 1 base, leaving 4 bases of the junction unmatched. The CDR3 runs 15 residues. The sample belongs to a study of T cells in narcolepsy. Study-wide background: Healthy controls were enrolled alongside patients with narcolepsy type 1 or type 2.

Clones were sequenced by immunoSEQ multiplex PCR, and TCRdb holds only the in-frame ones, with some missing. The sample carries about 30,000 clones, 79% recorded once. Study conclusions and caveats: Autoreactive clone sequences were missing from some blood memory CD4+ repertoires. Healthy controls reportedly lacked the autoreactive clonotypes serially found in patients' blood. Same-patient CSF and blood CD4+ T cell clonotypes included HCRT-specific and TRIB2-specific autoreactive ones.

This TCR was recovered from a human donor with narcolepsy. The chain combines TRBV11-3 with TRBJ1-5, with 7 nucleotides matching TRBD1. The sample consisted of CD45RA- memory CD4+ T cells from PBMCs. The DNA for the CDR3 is TGTGCCAGCAGCTTAGGACAGGGAACGAATCAGCCCCAGCATTTT. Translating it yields CASSLGQGTNQPQHF.